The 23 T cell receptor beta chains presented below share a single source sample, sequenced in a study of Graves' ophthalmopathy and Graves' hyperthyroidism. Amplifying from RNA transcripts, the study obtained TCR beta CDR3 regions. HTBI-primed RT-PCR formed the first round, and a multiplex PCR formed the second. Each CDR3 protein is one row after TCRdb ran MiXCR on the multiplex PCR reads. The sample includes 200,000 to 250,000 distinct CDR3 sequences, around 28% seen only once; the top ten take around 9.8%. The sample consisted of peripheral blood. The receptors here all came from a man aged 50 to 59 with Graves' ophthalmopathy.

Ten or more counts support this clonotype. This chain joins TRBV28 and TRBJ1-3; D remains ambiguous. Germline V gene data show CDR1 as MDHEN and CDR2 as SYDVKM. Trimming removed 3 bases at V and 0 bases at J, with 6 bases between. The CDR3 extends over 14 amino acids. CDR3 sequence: CASSFTVSGNTIYF. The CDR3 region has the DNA TGTGCCAGCAGTTTTACGGTCTCTGGAAACACCATATATTTT.

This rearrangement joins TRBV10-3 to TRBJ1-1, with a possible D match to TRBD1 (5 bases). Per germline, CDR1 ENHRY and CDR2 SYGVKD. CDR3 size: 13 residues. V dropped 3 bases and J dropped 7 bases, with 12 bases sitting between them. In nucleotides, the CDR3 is TGTGCCATCAGTGATCAGGGATGGCGTGAAGCTTTCTTT. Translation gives CAISDQGWREAFF.

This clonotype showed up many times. Here the CDR3 reads CASSRQTHEQYF. The CDR3 DNA reads as TGTGCCAGCAGTAGACAAACCCACGAGCAGTACTTC. V and J are TRBV6-2 or TRBV6-3 and TRBJ2-7; D remains unclear. CDR1 and CDR2 (germline): MNHEY, SVGEGT. The CDR3 has 12 amino acids. V was cut by 5 bases and J by 5 bases, with 10 bases left in between.

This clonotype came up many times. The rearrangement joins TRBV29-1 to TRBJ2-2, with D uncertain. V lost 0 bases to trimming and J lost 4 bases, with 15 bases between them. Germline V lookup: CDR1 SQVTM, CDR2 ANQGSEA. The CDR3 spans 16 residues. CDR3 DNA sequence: TGCAGCGTTGAAGATCGCGCCTCCTTTAGCACCGGGGAGCTGTTTTTT. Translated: CSVEDRASFSTGELFF.

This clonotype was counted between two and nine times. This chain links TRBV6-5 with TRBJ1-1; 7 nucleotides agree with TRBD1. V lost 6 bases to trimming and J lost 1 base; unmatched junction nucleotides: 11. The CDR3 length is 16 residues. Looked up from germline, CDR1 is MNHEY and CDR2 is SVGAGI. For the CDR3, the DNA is TGTGCCAGCAGCAACTCAGGGGGTGATAAGAACACTGAAGCTTTCTTT. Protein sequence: CASSNSGGDKNTEAFF.

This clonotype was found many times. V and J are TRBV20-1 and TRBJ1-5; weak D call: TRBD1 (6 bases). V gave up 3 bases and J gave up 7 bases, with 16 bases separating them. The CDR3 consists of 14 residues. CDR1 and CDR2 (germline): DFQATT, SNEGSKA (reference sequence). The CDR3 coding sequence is TGCAGTGCTAGCCGCGGGAACCAGGGGCAGCCCCAGCATTTT. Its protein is CSASRGNQGQPQHF.

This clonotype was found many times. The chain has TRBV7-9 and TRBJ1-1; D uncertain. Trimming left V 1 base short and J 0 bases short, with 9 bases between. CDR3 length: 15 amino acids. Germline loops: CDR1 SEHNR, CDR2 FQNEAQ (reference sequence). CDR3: CASSLDMLMNTEAFF. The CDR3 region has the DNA TGTGCCAGCAGCTTAGACATGCTGATGAACACTGAAGCTTTCTTT.

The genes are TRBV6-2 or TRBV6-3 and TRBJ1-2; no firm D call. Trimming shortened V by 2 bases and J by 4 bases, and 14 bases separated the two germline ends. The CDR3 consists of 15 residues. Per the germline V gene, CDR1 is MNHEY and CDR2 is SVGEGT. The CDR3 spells CASSYAGRESYGYTF. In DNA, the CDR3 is TGTGCCAGCAGTTACGCGGGGAGGGAGTCCTATGGCTACACCTTC.

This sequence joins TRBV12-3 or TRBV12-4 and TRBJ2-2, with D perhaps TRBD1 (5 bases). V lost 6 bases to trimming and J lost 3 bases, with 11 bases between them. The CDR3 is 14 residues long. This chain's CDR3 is CASRDGQYTGELFF. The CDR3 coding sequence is TGTGCCAGCAGAGACGGACAATACACCGGGGAGCTGTTTTTT.

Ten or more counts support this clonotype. The CDR3 coding sequence is TGTGCCAGCAAGCGGACGCGGGAGTCCGAGCAGTACTTC. Translating gives CASKRTRESEQYF. The chain employs TRBV3-1 and TRBJ2-7; 7 nucleotides align to TRBD2. Germline CDR1 LGHDT, CDR2 YNNKEL (reference sequence). J gave up 6 bases and V 7 bases, and 9 bases lay outside the gene matches. The CDR3 runs to 13 residues.

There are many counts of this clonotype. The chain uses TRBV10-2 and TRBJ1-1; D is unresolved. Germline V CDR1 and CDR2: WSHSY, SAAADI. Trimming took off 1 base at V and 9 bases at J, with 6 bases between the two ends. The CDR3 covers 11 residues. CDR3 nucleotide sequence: TGCGCCAGCAGTGAGTTGGGCCAAGCTTTCTTT. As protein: CASSELGQAFF.

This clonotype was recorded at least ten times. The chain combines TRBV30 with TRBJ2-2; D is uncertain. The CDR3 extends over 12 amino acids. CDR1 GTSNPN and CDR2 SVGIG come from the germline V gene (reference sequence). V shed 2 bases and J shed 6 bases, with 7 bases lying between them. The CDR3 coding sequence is TGTGCCTGGAGTTCCGGCGCCGGGGAGCTGTTTTTT. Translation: CAWSSGAGELFF.

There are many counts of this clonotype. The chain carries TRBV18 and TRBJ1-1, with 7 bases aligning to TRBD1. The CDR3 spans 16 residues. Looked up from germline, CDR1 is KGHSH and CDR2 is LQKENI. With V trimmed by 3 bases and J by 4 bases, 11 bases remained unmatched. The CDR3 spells CASSPIDRAAGTEAFF. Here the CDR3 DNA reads TGTGCCAGCTCACCCATTGACAGGGCCGCAGGCACTGAAGCTTTCTTT.

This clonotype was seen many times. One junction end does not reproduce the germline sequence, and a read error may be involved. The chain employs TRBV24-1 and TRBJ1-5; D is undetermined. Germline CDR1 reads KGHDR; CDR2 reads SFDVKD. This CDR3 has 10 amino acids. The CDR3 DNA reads TGTGCCACCAGTGTTCAGGCCCAGCATTTT. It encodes CATSVQAQHF.

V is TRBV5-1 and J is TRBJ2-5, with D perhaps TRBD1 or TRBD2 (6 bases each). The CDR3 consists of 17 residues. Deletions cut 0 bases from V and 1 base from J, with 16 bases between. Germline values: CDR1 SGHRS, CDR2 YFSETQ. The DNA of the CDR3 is TGCGCCAGCAGCTTGGCTTGGGGGGCTGGGGTCCAAGAGACCCAGTACTTC. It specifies CASSLAWGAGVQETQYF.

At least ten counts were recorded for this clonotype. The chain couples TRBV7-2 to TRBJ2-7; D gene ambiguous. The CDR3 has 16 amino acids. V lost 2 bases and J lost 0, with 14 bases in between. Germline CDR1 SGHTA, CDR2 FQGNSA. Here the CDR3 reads CASSLLGLSSSYEQYF. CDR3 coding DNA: TGTGCCAGCAGCTTATTGGGTCTATCCTCCTCCTACGAGCAGTACTTC. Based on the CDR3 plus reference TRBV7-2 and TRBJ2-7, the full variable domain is GAGVSQSPSNKVTEKGKDVELRCDPISGHTALYWYRQSLGQGLEFLIYFQGNSAPDKSGLPSDRFSAERTGGSVSTLTIQRTQQEDSAVYLCASSLLGLSSSYEQYFGPGTRLTVT.

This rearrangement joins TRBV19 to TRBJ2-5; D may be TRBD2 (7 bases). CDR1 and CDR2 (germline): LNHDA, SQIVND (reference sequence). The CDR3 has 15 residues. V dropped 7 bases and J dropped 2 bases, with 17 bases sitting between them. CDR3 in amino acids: CASTRGGGRQETQYF. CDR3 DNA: TGTGCCAGTACTAGAGGGGGGGGTCGGCAAGAGACCCAGTACTTC.

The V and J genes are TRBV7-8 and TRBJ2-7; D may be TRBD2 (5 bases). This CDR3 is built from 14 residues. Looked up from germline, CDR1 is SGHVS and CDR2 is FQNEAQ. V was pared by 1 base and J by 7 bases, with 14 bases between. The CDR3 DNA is TGTGCCAGCAGCTTAGATGCCACCCCGGGGGAGCAGTACTTC. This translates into CASSLDATPGEQYF. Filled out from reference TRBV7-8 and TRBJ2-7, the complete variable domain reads GAGVSQSPRYKVAKRGQDVALRCDPISGHVSLFWYQQALGQGPEFLTYFQNEAQLDKSGLPSDRFFAERPEGSVSTLKIQRTQQEDSAVYLCASSLDATPGEQYFGPGTRLTVT.

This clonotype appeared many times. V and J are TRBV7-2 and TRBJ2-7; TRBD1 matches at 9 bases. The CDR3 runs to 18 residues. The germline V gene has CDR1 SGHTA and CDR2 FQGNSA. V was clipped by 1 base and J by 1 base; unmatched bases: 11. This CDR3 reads CASSLGGQGEQISYEQYF. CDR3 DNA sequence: TGTGCCAGCAGCTTAGGGGGACAGGGAGAACAAATTTCCTACGAGCAGTACTTC.

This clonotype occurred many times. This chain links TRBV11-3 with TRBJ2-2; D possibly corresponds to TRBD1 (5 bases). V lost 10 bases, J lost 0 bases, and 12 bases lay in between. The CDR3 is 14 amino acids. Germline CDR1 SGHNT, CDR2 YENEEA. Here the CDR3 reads CATRQFANTGELFF. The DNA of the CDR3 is TGTGCCACGAGACAGTTCGCGAACACCGGGGAGCTGTTTTTT. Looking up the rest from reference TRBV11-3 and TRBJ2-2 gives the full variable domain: EAGVVQSPRYKIIEKKQPVAFWCNPISGHNTLYWYLQNLGQGPELLIRYENEEAVDDSQLPKDRFSAERLKGVDSTLKIQPAELGDSAVYLCATRQFANTGELFFGEGSRLTVL.

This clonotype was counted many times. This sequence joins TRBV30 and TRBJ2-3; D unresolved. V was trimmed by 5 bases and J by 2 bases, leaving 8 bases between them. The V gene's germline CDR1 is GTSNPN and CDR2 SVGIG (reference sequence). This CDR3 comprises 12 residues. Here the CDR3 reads CAWGENTDTQYF. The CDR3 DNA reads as TGTGCCTGGGGAGAAAACACAGATACGCAGTATTTT. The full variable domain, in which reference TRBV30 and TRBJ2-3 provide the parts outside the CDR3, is SQTIHQWPATLVQPVGSPLSLECTVEGTSNPNLYWYRQAAGRGLQLLFYSVGIGQISSEVPQNLSASRPQDRQFILSSKKLLLSDSGFYLCAWGENTDTQYFGPGTRLTVL.

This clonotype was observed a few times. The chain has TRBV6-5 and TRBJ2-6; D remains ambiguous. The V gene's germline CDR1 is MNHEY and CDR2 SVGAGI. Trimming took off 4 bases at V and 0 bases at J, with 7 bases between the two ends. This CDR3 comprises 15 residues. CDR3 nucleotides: TGTGCCAGCAGTTCTATTAGCTCTGGGGCCAACGTCCTGACTTTC. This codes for CASSSISSGANVLTF.

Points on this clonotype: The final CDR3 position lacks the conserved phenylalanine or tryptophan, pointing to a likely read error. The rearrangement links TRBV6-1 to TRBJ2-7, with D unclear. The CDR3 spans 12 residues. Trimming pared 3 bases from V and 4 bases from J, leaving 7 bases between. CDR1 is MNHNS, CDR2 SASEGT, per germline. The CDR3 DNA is TGTGCCAGCAGTGATTACGGATACGAGCAGTACTCC. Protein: CASSDYGYEQYS.